This TCR beta chain was identified during a study of T cell changes during pregnancy in multiple sclerosis (dated by TCRdb to between 2018 and 2021). For the wider study: In women with multiple sclerosis, the researchers looked at how the T cell repertoire shifted as pregnancy progressed.

The library was made by the immunoSEQ multiplex PCR assay. Here the immuneACCESS table is served through TCRdb, limited to in-frame sequences with V and J called. Missing clones are a known gap in these copies; in checked studies unresolved V genes cover under half, and the rest lacks a known reason. Counted in this sample were some 45,000 clones; about 91% of them appeared once. About 2.1% of the sample belongs to the ten largest clones. Based on the germline V gene (reference sequence), the CDR1 and CDR2 sequences are SEHNR and FQNEAQ. The CDR3 runs 16 amino acids, cysteine and phenylalanine included. Left in the record is the CDR3 DNA by itself, 48 bases read in frame from the first base. For this chain, trimming is 5 bases at the V end and 3 bases at the J end, and the number of junction bases without a gene match is 10. Regarding this clone: Its recognized antigen is unknown. Base qualities are missing; no much larger clone stands one base away.

Sequencing was performed on CD4+ T cells from peripheral blood mononuclear cells, taken after pregnancy. The sequence joins TRBV7-9 to TRBJ2-7, and 10 junctional nucleotides match TRBD2. This clonotype was sampled from a female donor in good health, enrolled as a control in a pregnancy study. CDR3 reads: CASSAAGTSAFYEQYF. In nucleotide form, the sequence is TGTGCCAGCAGCGCGGCCGGGACTAGCGCCTTCTACGAGCAGTACTTC.